The 27 T cell receptor beta chains below were found in one sample sequenced in a study of cytomegalovirus exposure and HLA in healthy donors. The PCR used 60 Vbeta and 13 Jbeta primers. Assay: immunoSEQ multiplex PCR; the TCRdb copy retains only in-frame clones and omits some. This sample has roughly 100,000 clones, with 82% found just once. Specimen: PBMCs. The receptors derive from a man in his fifties or sixties in good health and CMV-seronegative.

Concerning this clone: Sequence at one end of the junction differs from germline and may be a read error. This rearrangement joins TRBV7-9 to TRBJ1-1; TRBD1 might be the D (5 bases). Germline V gene lookup returns CDR1 SEHNR and CDR2 FQNEAQ (reference sequence). The CDR3 sequence is 12 residues long. The CDR3 bases are TGTTCCAGCAGCTTGGGGGGCACTGAAGCTTTCTTT. Its translation: CSSSLGGTEAFF.

The table lists this clone with a few counts. The chain combines TRBV11-3 with TRBJ2-2; D remains ambiguous. CDR1 is SGHNT, CDR2 YENEEA, per germline. The V gene lost 4 bases and the J gene lost 7 bases, with 7 bases spanning the gap. The CDR3 loop spans 12 amino acids. DNA of the CDR3: TGTGCCAGCAGCTCCCTACTCGGGGAGCTGTTTTTT. Amino acid sequence: CASSSLLGELFF.

This clone came up once. The V and J genes are TRBV9 and TRBJ2-7; weak D call: TRBD2 (7 bases). The CDR3 covers 15 residues. Germline V CDR1 and CDR2: SGDLS, YYNGEE. V dropped 4 bases and J dropped 5 bases, with 19 bases sitting between them. The CDR3 loop is CASSSTYREGNEQYF. The CDR3 nucleotides read TGTGCCAGCAGCTCGACCTACAGGGAGGGCAACGAGCAGTACTTC.

V gene TRBV6-5 combines with J gene TRBJ1-2, with 9 positions matching TRBD1. Germline CDR1 and CDR2: MNHEY and SVGAGI. This CDR3 has 12 amino acids. V gave up 8 bases and J gave up 13 bases; unmatched junction bases: 11. CDR3 bases: TGTGCCAGCGGACTGATACAGGGGGCTTTCACCTTC. It codes for CASGLIQGAFTF.

The V gene is TRBV27, the J gene TRBJ1-3, with D possibly matching TRBD1 (6 bases). The germline V gene encodes CDR1 MNHEY and CDR2 SMNVEV (reference sequence). With 6 bases removed from V and 0 bases from J, the gap between germline ends came to 15 bases. This CDR3 spans 16 amino acids. The CDR3 coding sequence is TGTGCCAGCAGGATACAGGGTTCTTTCTCTGGAAACACCATATATTTT. This translates into CASRIQGSFSGNTIYF.

This clone showed up just once. The chain carries TRBV6-5 and TRBJ2-3; 9 bases line up with TRBD2. The CDR3 extends over 15 amino acids. Germline V gives CDR1 MNHEY, CDR2 SVGAGI. V dropped 6 bases and J dropped 0; count of bases not matched to a gene: 4. The DNA for the CDR3 is TGTGCCAGCAGACCAGCGGGAGGTAGCACAGATACGCAGTATTTT. This sequence encodes CASRPAGGSTDTQYF.

The V and J genes are TRBV7-2 and TRBJ2-3, with 12 bases lining up with TRBD2. Losses at the gene ends were 5 bases for V and 4 bases for J; bases not matched to a gene: 7. Germline lookup yields CDR1 SGHTA and CDR2 FQGNSA. The CDR3 covers 16 residues. This CDR3 reads CASSLSSGRGADTQYF. DNA for the CDR3: TGTGCCAGCAGCCTTTCTAGCGGGAGGGGTGCAGATACGCAGTATTTT.

This sequence joins TRBV5-1 and TRBJ2-7; 9 bases match TRBD2. The junction had 10 bases not matched to a gene; V was cut back by 0 bases and J by 3 bases. This CDR3 has 17 residues. Germline CDR1 SGHRS, CDR2 YFSETQ. CDR3 nucleotide sequence: TGCGCCAGCAGCTTGGTCGGTAGCGGGGGCTCCTTCTACGAGCAGTACTTC. It codes for CASSLVGSGGSFYEQYF.

The genes are TRBV6-1 and TRBJ2-3; TRBD2 aligns across 9 bases. J was trimmed by 11 bases and V by 6 bases; bases with no gene match: 6. The CDR3 is 12 residues long. Germline-derived CDR1 and CDR2 are MNHNS and SASEGT. CDR3 sequence reads: CASRLISGRQYF. CDR3 in DNA: TGTGCCAGCAGGTTAATTAGCGGGAGGCAGTATTTT.

The chain is built from TRBV21-1 and TRBJ2-7; no check of the table's D call, TRBD1, against the DNA was made. TRBV21-1 is recorded as a pseudogene. The CDR3 consists of 16 residues. CDR3 DNA sequence: TGTGCCAGCAGCAAAGCTGGACAGGGGGCGCCCTACGAGCAGTACTTC. This sequence encodes CASSKAGQGAPYEQYF.

V usage is TRBV18 and J usage is TRBJ2-7; 9 nucleotides agree with TRBD2. Germline CDR1 and CDR2: KGHSH and LQKENI. The CDR3 loop spans 15 amino acids. V lost 3 bases and J lost 2; bases outside the gene matches: 5. CDR3 DNA: TGTGCCAGCTCACCTGCGGGAGGGATCACCTACGAGCAGTACTTC. This codes for CASSPAGGITYEQYF.

The genes are TRBV10-1 and TRBJ2-3, with D perhaps matching TRBD1 (5 bases). This CDR3 comprises 13 residues. CDR1 and CDR2 (germline): WNHNN, SYGVQD (reference sequence). V lost 0 bases to trimming and J lost 10 bases, with 11 bases between them. The DNA of the CDR3 is TGCGCCAGCAGTGAGTCTTTGGGGCAGGCGCAGTATTTT. Protein: CASSESLGQAQYF.

This rearrangement joins TRBV13 to TRBJ2-7, with D perhaps matching TRBD2 (5 bases). The CDR3 loop spans 14 amino acids. V dropped 5 bases and J dropped 0 bases, with 11 bases sitting between them. The germline V gene encodes CDR1 PRHDT and CDR2 FYEKMQ (reference sequence). The CDR3 DNA follows: TGTGCCAGCAGCACCCGGGATTACTCCTACGAGCAGTACTTC. As protein: CASSTRDYSYEQYF.

The sample holds one count of this clone. J is TRBJ1-3 and V is TRBV19; TRBD1 matches at 7 bases. Germline CDR1 reads LNHDA; CDR2 reads SQIVND (reference sequence). The CDR3 sequence is 14 residues long. V was clipped by 6 bases and J by 0 bases; unmatched bases: 2. In nucleotides, the CDR3 is TGTGCCAGTAGATGGACAGGCTCTGGAAACACCATATATTTT. Protein product: CASRWTGSGNTIYF.

Written as DNA, the CDR3 is TGTGCCAGCAGCAAAGAGGGCAAGGGGTCGCCCCATGGCTACACCTTC. It is translated as CASSKEGKGSPHGYTF. V gene TRBV21-1 combines with J gene TRBJ1-2; TRBD1, the D gene given by the table, was not confirmed from the DNA. TRBV21-1 is an annotated pseudogene. CDR3 size: 16 residues.

J is TRBJ1-2 and V is TRBV27; 9 bases agree with TRBD1. The CDR3 spans 18 residues. Germline values: CDR1 MNHEY, CDR2 SMNVEV (reference sequence). The junction had 17 bases not matched to a gene; V was cut back by 9 bases and J by 0 bases. The CDR3 DNA is TGTGCCAGGACCAATTCCGACAGGGGGGACCCTTCTAACTATGGCTACACCTTC. This codes for CARTNSDRGDPSNYGYTF.

In nucleotides, the CDR3 is TGTGCCAGCAGTGATACTTGGAGGTTATTCATGAACACTGAAGCTTTCTTT. Translation: CASSDTWRLFMNTEAFF. The chain uses TRBV6-1 and TRBJ1-1; D not certain. Between the trimmed V and J ends, which lost 3 bases and 0 bases, there was a span of 17 bases. The CDR3 is 17 residues long. Germline V gene lookup returns CDR1 MNHNS and CDR2 SASEGT.

The chain combines TRBV28 with TRBJ1-2; tentative D call: TRBD1 (5 bases). There are 13 residues in the CDR3. In germline, CDR1 is MDHEN, CDR2 SYDVKM. The V and J ends lost 2 bases and 8 bases respectively, with 12 bases between them. The DNA of the CDR3 is TGTGCCAGCAGTTTAGAGCAGGGTCGGGGCTACACCTTC. Translated, it gives CASSLEQGRGYTF.

This clone was detected a few times. The chain is built from TRBV28 and TRBJ1-4, with a weak D call TRBD1 (6 bases). Trimming shortened V by 5 bases and J by 5 bases, and 18 bases separated the two germline ends. Germline V CDR1 and CDR2: MDHEN, SYDVKM. This CDR3 is 16 amino acids long. This CDR3 reads CASSPLQGGGNEKLFF. For the CDR3, the DNA is TGTGCCAGCAGTCCTTTACAGGGAGGGGGGAATGAAAAACTGTTTTTT.

The chain uses TRBV15 and TRBJ1-5; possible D gene TRBD1, 5 bases. The length of the CDR3 is 16 residues. The V end lost 0 bases, the J end lost 9 bases, and 18 bases lay between the germline ends. CDR1 LNHNV and CDR2 YYDKDF come from the germline V gene (reference sequence). The DNA for the CDR3 is TGTGCCACCAGCAGAGAAGGTGGTGCCTCAAGGGGGCCCCAGCATTTT. This translates into CATSREGGASRGPQHF. The full variable domain, rest sourced from reference TRBV15 and TRBJ1-5, is DAMVIQNPRYQVTQFGKPVTLSCSQTLNHNVMYWYQQKSSQAPKLLFHYYDKDFNNEADTPDNFQSRRPNTSFCFLDIRSPGLGDTAMYLCATSREGGASRGPQHFGDGTRLSIL.

For this clone: A junction boundary mismatches the germline segment, possibly from a read error. The rearrangement links TRBV2 to TRBJ2-7; the match to TRBD2 covers 12 bases. Germline V lookup: CDR1 SNHLY, CDR2 FYNNEI. The CDR3 runs 15 residues. The CDR3 protein is CASREGTSGLYEQYF. The CDR3 region has the DNA TGTGCCAGCAGAGAAGGGACTAGCGGGTTGTACGAGCAGTACTTC.

CDR3 amino acids: CASSPGTGDAYSNQPQHF. The CDR3 region has the DNA TGTGCCAGCAGTCCCGGGACAGGGGATGCTTATAGCAATCAGCCCCAGCATTTT. The V and J genes are TRBV21-1 and TRBJ1-5; TRBD1 is taken as the D call from the table, unchecked against the DNA. TRBV21-1 represents a pseudogene. The CDR3 loop spans 18 amino acids.

This clone was seen a single time. The rearrangement joins TRBV10-3 to TRBJ2-1; D may be TRBD2 (5 bases). The germline V and J ends were trimmed by 4 bases and 4 bases, with 11 bases remaining between them. The CDR3 has 14 residues. Germline values: CDR1 ENHRY, CDR2 SYGVKD. In DNA form, the CDR3 reads TGTGCCATCAGTGGAGGGAGACTTTACAATGAGCAGTTCTTC. This codes for CAISGGRLYNEQFF.

This clone showed up just once. The V call is TRBV27, the J call TRBJ2-7; 9 bases agree with TRBD1. Germline V lookup: CDR1 MNHEY, CDR2 SMNVEV (reference sequence). Germline trimming cut 6 bases from V and 2 bases from J; bases unmatched to any gene: 5. The CDR3 spans 14 residues. The CDR3 region has the DNA TGTGCCAGCAGGGGACAGGGAGTCCCCTACGAGCAGTACTTC. It translates to CASRGQGVPYEQYF.

J is TRBJ2-1 and V is TRBV10-1; 11 nucleotides match TRBD2. The CDR3 runs to 17 residues. J lost 5 bases, V lost 4 bases, and 10 bases had no gene match. The V gene's germline CDR1 is WNHNN and CDR2 SYGVQD (reference sequence). The CDR3 spells CASSGNSGRAVHNEQFF. CDR3 nucleotides: TGCGCCAGCAGTGGTAATAGCGGGAGGGCCGTTCACAATGAGCAGTTCTTC.

The V call is TRBV5-4, the J call TRBJ2-3; maybe TRBD1 (5 bases). CDR3 length: 15 amino acids. Germline CDR1 and CDR2: SGHNT and YYREEE (reference sequence). The germline V and J ends were trimmed by 9 bases and 1 base, with 18 bases remaining between them. CDR3 sequence reads: CANKSQVSGTDTQYF. The CDR3 coding sequence is TGTGCCAACAAGTCACAGGTATCAGGCACAGATACGCAGTATTTT. Filled out from reference TRBV5-4 and TRBJ2-3, the complete variable domain reads ETGVTQSPTHLIKTRGQQVTLRCSSQSGHNTVSWYQQALGQGPQFIFQYYREEENGRGNFPPRFSGLQFPNYSSELNVNALELDDSALYLCANKSQVSGTDTQYFGPGTRLTVL.

The rearrangement links TRBV25-1 to TRBJ1-5; no reliable D call. From germline, CDR1 is MGHDK and CDR2 SYGVNS. The V end was cut by 4 bases, the J end by 4 bases, with 8 bases between. The CDR3 runs to 13 residues. CDR3 protein: CASSAAGNQPQHF. For the CDR3, the DNA is TGTGCCAGCAGTGCCGCCGGGAATCAGCCCCAGCATTTT.